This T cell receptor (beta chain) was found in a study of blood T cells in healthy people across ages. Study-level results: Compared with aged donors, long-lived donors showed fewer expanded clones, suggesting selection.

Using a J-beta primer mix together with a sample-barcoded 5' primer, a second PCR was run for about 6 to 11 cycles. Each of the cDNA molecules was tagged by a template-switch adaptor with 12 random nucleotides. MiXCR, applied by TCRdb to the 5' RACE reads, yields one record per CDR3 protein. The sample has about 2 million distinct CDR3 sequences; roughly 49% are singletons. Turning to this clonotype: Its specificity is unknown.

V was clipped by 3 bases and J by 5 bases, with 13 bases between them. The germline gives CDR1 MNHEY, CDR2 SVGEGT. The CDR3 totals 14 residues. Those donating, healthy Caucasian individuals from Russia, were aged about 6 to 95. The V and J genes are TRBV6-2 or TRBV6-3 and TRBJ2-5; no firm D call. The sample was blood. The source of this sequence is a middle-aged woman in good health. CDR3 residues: CASSYSSVGETQYF. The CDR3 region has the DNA TGTGCCAGCAGTTATAGTTCGGTGGGTGAGACCCAGTACTTC.